These T cell receptor beta chains were read from a single sample in a study of immune heterogeneity within non-small cell lung tumors. Each CDR3 protein gets one entry after TCRdb re-called the multiplex PCR reads with MiXCR. In the table there are 30,000 to 40,000 distinct CDR3 sequences, 28% of which are singletons. Source material: lung tumor tissue. The source of these receptors is a man aged 35-49 years with non-small cell lung cancer. Each CDR3 is given with its conserved first and last residue. The D gene is left open where the match is weak. The size entry is marked missing in some rows and otherwise reads once, few, many or a size class.

CDR3 protein: CSAREEGSGPQHF
CDR3 DNA: TGCAGTGCTAGAGAAGAAGGGTCGGGGCCCCAGCATTTT
V gene: TRBV20-1
clone size: few
D gene: NA
J gene: TRBJ1-5

CDR3 protein: CASSLPGLGNTIYF
CDR3 DNA: TGTGCCAGCAGTTTACCAGGGTTAGGAAACACCATATATTTT
V gene: TRBV28
clone size: many
D gene: NA
J gene: TRBJ1-3

CDR3 protein: CASSQGLAGVREQYF
CDR3 DNA: TGTGCCAGCAGCCAAGGGCTAGCGGGAGTGCGCGAGCAGTACTTC
V gene: TRBV3-1
clone size: many
D gene: TRBD2
J gene: TRBJ2-7

CDR3 protein: CSARGQENYGYTF
CDR3 DNA: TGCAGTGCTAGGGGACAGGAAAACTATGGCTACACCTTC
V gene: TRBV20-1
clone size: many
D gene: TRBD1
J gene: TRBJ1-2

CDR3 protein: CASSLAIRLQGGELFF
CDR3 DNA: TGTGCCAGCAGCTTGGCGATAAGGTTACAAGGCGGGGAGCTGTTTTTT
V gene: TRBV5-5
clone size: NA
D gene: NA
J gene: TRBJ2-2

CDR3 protein: CASGPSRQSNDYNSPLHF
CDR3 DNA: TGTGCTAGTGGCCCCTCAAGACAGTCCAACGACTATAATTCACCCCTCCACTTT
V gene: TRBV12-5
clone size: medium-sized
D gene: NA
J gene: TRBJ1-6

CDR3 protein: CASSQNEKLFF
CDR3 DNA: TGTGCCAGCAGCCAGAATGAAAAACTGTTTTTT
V gene: TRBV12-3/TRBV12-4
clone size: many
D gene: NA
J gene: TRBJ1-4

CDR3 protein: CSARALGEGAFF
CDR3 DNA: TGCAGTGCTAGAGCCCTGGGGGAGGGAGCTTTCTTT
V gene: TRBV20-1
clone size: few
D gene: NA
J gene: TRBJ1-1

CDR3 protein: CSASPSETDTQYF
CDR3 DNA: TGCAGTGCTAGTCCTAGCGAGACAGATACGCAGTATTTT
V gene: TRBV20-1
clone size: NA
D gene: NA
J gene: TRBJ2-3

CDR3 protein: CASIPGTSGRSNTGELFF
CDR3 DNA: TGCGCCAGCATTCCCGGGACTAGCGGGAGGTCTAACACCGGGGAGCTGTTTTTT
V gene: TRBV5-1
clone size: NA
D gene: TRBD2
J gene: TRBJ2-2

CDR3 protein: CASSQARQAFF
CDR3 DNA: TGTGCCAGCAGCCAAGCAAGGCAAGCTTTCTTT
V gene: TRBV3-1
clone size: NA
D gene: NA
J gene: TRBJ1-1

CDR3 protein: CASSVAGDSPLHF
CDR3 DNA: TGTGCCAGCAGCGTAGCTGGCGATTCACCCCTCCACTTT
V gene: TRBV9
clone size: NA
D gene: NA
J gene: TRBJ1-6

CDR3 protein: CASSPGLLDTQYF
CDR3 DNA: TGTGCCAGCAGTCCGGGACTCCTAGATACGCAGTATTTT
V gene: TRBV6-1
clone size: NA
D gene: NA
J gene: TRBJ2-3

CDR3 protein: CASSLGGQYSNQPQHF
CDR3 DNA: TGTGCCAGCAGCTTAGGCGGACAGTATAGCAATCAGCCCCAGCATTTT
V gene: TRBV13
clone size: few
D gene: NA
J gene: TRBJ1-5

CDR3 protein: CASGGRIEGYEQYF
CDR3 DNA: TGTGCCTCAGGTGGACGGATTGAGGGGTACGAGCAGTACTTC
V gene: TRBV30
clone size: many
D gene: NA
J gene: TRBJ2-7

CDR3 protein: CASSFPGPTTGELFF
CDR3 DNA: TGTGCCAGCAGCTTTCCGGGACCGACGACCGGGGAGCTGTTTTTT
V gene: TRBV11-1
clone size: few
D gene: NA
J gene: TRBJ2-2

CDR3 protein: CASSRAPTGTSNQPQHF
CDR3 DNA: TGTGCCAGCAGCCGCGCCCCAACAGGGACAAGTAATCAGCCCCAGCATTTT
V gene: TRBV6-1
clone size: NA
D gene: NA
J gene: TRBJ1-5

CDR3 protein: CASSLAASEETQYF
CDR3 DNA: TGTGCCAGCAGCTTGGCGGCTAGCGAAGAGACCCAGTACTTC
V gene: TRBV5-4
clone size: NA
D gene: NA
J gene: TRBJ2-5

CDR3 protein: CASSPPRTGLASSYNEQFF
CDR3 DNA: TGTGCCAGCAGTCCGCCCCGGACCGGACTAGCGAGCTCCTACAATGAGCAGTTCTTC
V gene: TRBV12-3/TRBV12-4
clone size: many
D gene: TRBD2
J gene: TRBJ2-1

CDR3 protein: CASNPPGQGNEELFF
CDR3 DNA: TGTGCCAGCAACCCCCCGGGACAGGGGAATGAAGAACTGTTTTTT
V gene: TRBV6-2/TRBV6-3
clone size: NA
D gene: TRBD1
J gene: TRBJ1-4

CDR3 protein: CASSLRTTPSYEQYF
CDR3 DNA: TGTGCCAGCAGCCTCAGGACTACACCCTCCTACGAGCAGTACTTC
V gene: TRBV28
clone size: many
D gene: NA
J gene: TRBJ2-7

CDR3 protein: CASSGGGASEAFF
CDR3 DNA: TGTGCCAGCAGTGGGGGCGGGGCAAGTGAAGCTTTCTTT
V gene: TRBV2
clone size: NA
D gene: NA
J gene: TRBJ1-1

CDR3 protein: CASSYLNSPLHF
CDR3 DNA: TGTGCCAGCAGTTACCTAAATTCACCCCTCCACTTT
V gene: TRBV6-6
clone size: many
D gene: NA
J gene: TRBJ1-6

CDR3 protein: CASSRQGVTYEQYF
CDR3 DNA: TGTGCCAGCAGCAGACAGGGGGTCACCTACGAGCAGTACTTC
V gene: TRBV11-3
clone size: many
D gene: TRBD1
J gene: TRBJ2-7

CDR3 protein: CAGSVGPCGRNEQYF
CDR3 DNA: TGTGCCGGCAGCGTAGGACCTTGCGGGAGGAACGAGCAGTACTTC
V gene: TRBV9
clone size: NA
D gene: TRBD2
J gene: TRBJ2-7